What follows are 5 T cell receptor beta chains derived from one specimen sequenced in a study of response to subunit inactivated influenza vaccine. Using its own MiXCR run on the RT-PCR reads, TCRdb lists one record per CDR3 protein. The sample comprises fewer than 400,000 distinct CDR3 sequences, around a fifth of which are singletons, and 10% rests with the top ten. The material was PBMCs from blood, obtained around 22 months after vaccination. These TCRs come from a man aged 45 to 70 who received an inactivated influenza vaccine.

This rearrangement joins TRBV2 to TRBJ2-2, with 7 nucleotides matching TRBD1. CDR1 SNHLY and CDR2 FYNNEI come from the germline V gene. The CDR3 has 14 amino acids. Germline trimming cut 6 bases from V and 2 bases from J; bases unmatched to any gene: 3. Here the CDR3 reads CASRDRTNTGELFF. The CDR3 DNA sequence: TGTGCCAGCAGGGACAGGACCAACACCGGGGAGCTGTTTTTT.

This chain connects TRBV15 to TRBJ2-7; D is unresolved. V was shortened by 0 bases and J by 3 bases, with 15 bases between the two germline ends. From germline, CDR1 is LNHNV and CDR2 YYDKDF (reference sequence). The CDR3 spans 16 residues. The CDR3 DNA reads as TGTGCCACCAGCAGAGATCTGGCCGATTCCCTCTACGAGCAGTACTTC. Translated, it gives CATSRDLADSLYEQYF.

This clonotype was observed at least ten times. The J gene is TRBJ1-2, the V gene TRBV3-1; D is possibly TRBD1 (5 bases). The CDR3 totals 14 residues. V was clipped by 1 base and J by 2 bases, with 8 bases between them. Germline assignment: CDR1 LGHDT and CDR2 YNNKEL (reference sequence). The CDR3 DNA sequence: TGTGCCAGCAGCCAAGGGGCAGGGAACTATGGCTACACCTTC. This encodes CASSQGAGNYGYTF. The whole variable domain, filled in from reference TRBV3-1 and TRBJ1-2, reads DTAVSQTPKYLVTQMGNDKSIKCEQNLGHDTMYWYKQDSKKFLKIMFSYNNKELIINETVPNRFSPKSPDKAHLNLHINSLELGDSAVYFCASSQGAGNYGYTFGSGTRLTVV.

This clonotype was observed a handful of times. The chain has TRBV5-1 and TRBJ2-3; TRBD2 is a possible D gene (6 bases). CDR3 length: 13 amino acids. V lost 4 bases, J lost 6 bases, and 12 bases lay in between. Germline CDR1 and CDR2: SGHRS and YFSETQ. This chain's CDR3 is CASSRGGSDTQYF. The CDR3 coding sequence is TGCGCCAGCAGCCGTGGGGGGAGTGATACGCAGTATTTT.

This clonotype came up a few times. The chain uses TRBV4-2 and TRBJ2-7; the D is unclear. The germline CDR1 and CDR2 sequences are LGHNA and YNFKEQ. This CDR3 is built from 14 residues. Trimming took 0 bases from V and 1 from J, leaving 7 bases between them. DNA of the CDR3: TGTGCCAGCAGCCAAGACCACGGATCCTACGAGCAGTACTTC. This encodes CASSQDHGSYEQYF.